The 17 T cell receptor beta chains below all came from one sample that was sequenced in a study of regulatory and conventional T cells in RAG deficiency. Some clones are missing from TCRdb's copy, which holds only in-frame ones; the method was immunoSEQ multiplex PCR. The sample lists 32,000 or so clones, approximately 90% occurring once. The data were also submitted as part of a second study, on regulatory T cells. That publication notes: The primer mix had 52 TRBV and 13 TRBJ primers.

The sample consisted of CD8+ T cells sorted from blood. The receptors stem from a human donor in good health.

The V call is TRBV2, the J call TRBJ2-3, with D tentatively TRBD2 (7 bases). Germline loops: CDR1 SNHLY, CDR2 FYNNEI. CDR3 size: 14 residues. V lost 7 bases and J 0 bases, leaving 11 bases between the germline ends. This CDR3 is CASTGGFSTDTQYF. CDR3 nucleotide sequence: TGTGCCAGCACGGGGGGCTTTAGCACAGATACGCAGTATTTT.

This chain uses TRBV2 with TRBJ1-1, with a weak D call TRBD1 (5 bases). Trimming took off 6 bases at V and 0 bases at J, with 14 bases between the two ends. The CDR3 is 15 residues long. The germline V gene has CDR1 SNHLY and CDR2 FYNNEI. This CDR3 reads CASRQRGGVNTEAFF. Here the CDR3 DNA reads TGTGCCAGCAGGCAAAGGGGTGGGGTGAACACTGAAGCTTTCTTT.

Only a few counts were recorded for this clone. A much larger clone lies a single base off, so this may be a read error. V and J are TRBV11-2 and TRBJ2-5; the match to TRBD1 covers 8 bases. V trimming: 1 base; J trimming: 9 bases; junction bases outside the gene matches: 13. This CDR3 spans 16 amino acids. The germline V gene encodes CDR1 SGHAT and CDR2 FQNNGV. This CDR3 is CASSLGLAGGWEAQYF. In DNA form, the CDR3 reads TGTGCCAGCAGCTTAGGTCTGGCAGGGGGCTGGGAGGCCCAGTACTTC.

V is TRBV29-1 and J is TRBJ1-5, with D unresolved. The germline V gene encodes CDR1 SQVTM and CDR2 ANQGSEA. The CDR3 has 13 amino acids. V dropped 3 bases and J dropped 2 bases, with 8 bases sitting between them. CDR3: CSVEVGRNQPQHF. The CDR3 DNA sequence: TGCAGCGTTGAGGTTGGGCGCAATCAGCCCCAGCATTTT.

J is TRBJ1-1 and V is TRBV19; no clear D. Germline assignment: CDR1 LNHDA and CDR2 SQIVND (reference sequence). The CDR3 covers 13 residues. V lost 2 bases and J lost 2, with 6 bases in between. CDR3 DNA sequence: TGTGCCAGTAGTATATACGGCAACACTGAAGCTTTCTTT. Protein product: CASSIYGNTEAFF.

The chain has TRBV27 and TRBJ1-2, with D tentatively TRBD1 (5 bases). The CDR3 extends over 13 amino acids. V was clipped by 4 bases and J by 8 bases, with 14 bases between them. From germline, CDR1 is MNHEY and CDR2 SMNVEV (reference sequence). CDR3 sequence (DNA): TGTGCCAGCAGTTGGGGGGAGGGGTTCGGCTACACCTTC. It yields the protein CASSWGEGFGYTF.

This chain joins TRBV27 and TRBJ1-1; 9 bases agree with TRBD1. The CDR3 extends over 17 amino acids. V was clipped by 4 bases and J by 3 bases; unmatched bases: 12. CDR1 is MNHEY and CDR2 is SMNVEV in the germline V gene (reference sequence). DNA of the CDR3: TGTGCCAGCAGTTCCTTACCGGGACAGGGACACCACACTGAAGCTTTCTTT. The encoded protein is CASSSLPGQGHHTEAFF.

This chain joins TRBV5-6 and TRBJ2-1, with a tentative D call TRBD2 (6 bases). V was clipped by 4 bases and J by 6 bases, with 20 bases between them. The CDR3 totals 16 residues. From germline, CDR1 is SGHDT and CDR2 YYEEEE. CDR3 in amino acids: CASSDFSGSGGNEQFF. In DNA form, the CDR3 reads TGTGCCAGCAGCGATTTTTCTGGTTCCGGGGGCAATGAGCAGTTCTTC. The full variable domain, completed using reference TRBV5-6 and TRBJ2-1, is DAGVTQSPTHLIKTRGQQVTLRCSPKSGHDTVSWYQQALGQGPQFIFQYYEEEERQRGNFPDRFSGHQFPNYSSELNVNALLLGDSALYLCASSDFSGSGGNEQFFGPGTRLTVL.

As DNA, the CDR3 is TGTGCCAGCAAACGGACAGATAGCTCCTACAATGAGCAGTTCTTC. This codes for CASKRTDSSYNEQFF. V is TRBV6-1 and J is TRBJ2-1; possibly TRBD1 for D (6 bases). Germline V CDR1 and CDR2: MNHNS, SASEGT. V lost 7 bases, J lost 0 bases, and 13 bases lay in between. CDR3 length equals 15 residues.

The V gene is TRBV16, the J gene TRBJ2-1; D gene unclear. The CDR3 sequence is 14 residues long. Trimming stripped 2 bases from V and 5 bases from J, with 10 bases between. The germline CDR1 and CDR2 sequences are KGHSY and FQNENV. The CDR3 is CASSQMTVNNEQFF. The CDR3 coding sequence is TGTGCCAGCAGCCAAATGACCGTCAACAATGAGCAGTTCTTC.

The V and J genes are TRBV6-4 and TRBJ2-3, with D unresolved. Germline CDR1 MRHNA, CDR2 SNTAGT. With 4 bases removed from V and 5 bases from J, the gap between germline ends came to 7 bases. There are 12 residues in the CDR3. As DNA, the CDR3 is TGTGCCAGCAGTGTTCTGGGAGATACGCAGTATTTT. Translating gives CASSVLGDTQYF.

As to this clone: This same CDR3 is encoded by further DNA sequences in the sample. This chain joins TRBV19 and TRBJ1-1; D not certain. Looked up from germline, CDR1 is LNHDA and CDR2 is SQIVND (reference sequence). CDR3 length equals 15 residues. Trimming removed 6 bases from V and 0 bases from J, with 14 bases in between. The CDR3 is CASSYGQVLNTEAFF. In DNA form, the CDR3 reads TGTGCCAGTAGCTATGGGCAGGTCCTGAACACTGAAGCTTTCTTT.

This chain links TRBV27 with TRBJ1-2, with D possibly matching TRBD1 (5 bases). The germline gives CDR1 MNHEY, CDR2 SMNVEV (reference sequence). V was shortened by 8 bases and J by 6 bases, with 10 bases between the two germline ends. The CDR3 has 11 amino acids. The CDR3 sequence is CASSGHDGYTF. CDR3 DNA: TGTGCCAGCTCCGGACACGATGGCTACACCTTC.

This clone appeared a single time. The gene calls are TRBV7-8 and TRBJ2-1; D is ambiguous. CDR3 length: 14 residues. Per germline, CDR1 SGHVS and CDR2 FQNEAQ. The V end was cut by 4 bases, the J end by 8 bases, with 15 bases between. The CDR3 protein is CASSSLGPGYEQFF. As DNA, the CDR3 is TGTGCCAGCAGCTCCCTCGGGCCCGGGTATGAGCAGTTCTTC.

The genes are TRBV27 and TRBJ1-6; D remains ambiguous. The CDR3 covers 13 residues. V was pared by 5 bases and J by 10 bases, with 12 bases between. The V gene's germline CDR1 is MNHEY and CDR2 SMNVEV (reference sequence). CDR3 in amino acids: CASSAGNESPLHF. The CDR3 coding sequence is TGTGCCAGCAGTGCCGGAAACGAGTCACCCCTCCACTTT.

The chain couples TRBV7-9 to TRBJ2-7, with TRBD1 as a possible D gene (5 bases). The CDR3 consists of 16 residues. V lost 9 bases, J lost 6 bases, and 27 bases lay in between. Germline lookup yields CDR1 SEHNR and CDR2 FQNEAQ (reference sequence). The CDR3 sequence is CASIPGASPYGGEQYF. The CDR3 nucleotides read TGTGCCAGTATTCCTGGGGCCTCACCCTATGGCGGCGAGCAGTACTTC.

The chain links TRBV28 to TRBJ1-3, with TRBD1 matching over 7 bases. The CDR3 is 15 residues long. The V and J ends lost 7 bases and 0 bases, in that order; junction bases with no gene match: 6. Germline V gives CDR1 MDHEN, CDR2 SYDVKM. CDR3 region: CASKTGQSSGNTIYF. In DNA, the CDR3 is TGTGCCAGCAAAACGGGACAGAGCTCTGGAAACACCATATATTTT.